Listed below are T cell receptor beta chains from one sample, sequenced in a study of blood T cell repertoires in COVID-19. The repertoire was sequenced with immunoSEQ multiplex PCR; TCRdb's copy has only in-frame clones and lacks some. The sample shows approximately 280,000 clones, around 85% of them seen only once. The specimen sequenced was PBMCs or T cells enriched from blood (not recorded which). These receptors were taken from a woman between 40 and 50 years old who had recovered from COVID-19. CDR3s include the opening cysteine and the closing phenylalanine or tryptophan. The order of the fields is V gene, D gene, J gene, clone size, CDR3 protein, CDR3 DNA. The D gene is left open where the match is weak. A row's size may be missing; if present it is once, few, many or a size class.

>TRBV9|TRBD1|TRBJ1-6|few
CASSVAQGVNSPLHF
TGTGCCAGCAGCGTAGCACAGGGGGTCAATTCACCCCTCCACTTT
>TRBV9|-|TRBJ2-2|-
CASSAARGDTGELFF
TGTGCCAGCAGCGCCGCCAGGGGGGACACCGGGGAGCTGTTTTTT
>TRBV7-8|-|TRBJ1-6|-
CASSLGVTGLIGPLHF
TGTGCCAGCAGCTTAGGGGTGACAGGACTCATCGGGCCCCTCCACTTT
>TRBV2|-|TRBJ2-7|-
CASSEQRYEQYF
TGTGCCAGCAGTGAACAGAGGTACGAGCAGTACTTC
>TRBV20-1|-|TRBJ2-7|-
CSARDPLREQYF
TGCAGTGCTCGTGATCCCCTCCGGGAGCAGTACTTC
>TRBV7-9|TRBD1|TRBJ2-1|-
CASSFDPGQGGNEQFF
TGTGCCAGCAGCTTCGATCCGGGACAGGGGGGCAATGAGCAGTTCTTC
>TRBV5-1|-|TRBJ2-7|-
CASSLLTGSQIYEQYF
TGCGCCAGCAGTTTGTTGACCGGGTCCCAAATATACGAGCAGTACTTC
>TRBV6-2/TRBV6-3|-|TRBJ2-5|-
CASSTTKTQETQYF
TGTGCCAGCAGCACGACTAAAACTCAAGAGACCCAGTACTTC
>TRBV9|TRBD2|TRBJ2-7|once
CASSVEASGRSGLGQYF
TGTGCCAGCAGCGTAGAGGCTAGCGGGAGAAGCGGTTTGGGGCAGTACTTC
>TRBV7-2|TRBD2|TRBJ2-1|-
CASSIRPGTSGRDEQFF
TGTGCCAGCAGCATTCGGCCCGGGACTAGCGGGAGAGATGAGCAGTTCTTC
>TRBV2|-|TRBJ1-4|-
CASKGIAINEKLFF
TGTGCCAGCAAGGGGATCGCCATTAATGAAAAACTGTTTTTT
>TRBV7-2|-|TRBJ1-5|-
CASSLTLQGPQHF
TGTGCCAGCAGCCTGACACTACAGGGACCCCAGCATTTT
>TRBV28|-|TRBJ1-5|-
CASRHNRAYSNQPQHF
TGTGCCAGCAGGCACAACAGGGCATATAGCAATCAGCCCCAGCATTTT
>TRBV15|-|TRBJ2-6|-
CATSRGNRAGANVLTF
TGTGCCACCAGCAGAGGGAACAGGGCTGGGGCCAACGTCCTGACTTTC
>TRBV18|-|TRBJ1-5|-
CASRVDSNQPQHF
TGTGCCAGCAGAGTTGATAGCAATCAGCCCCAGCATTTT
>TRBV27|-|TRBJ2-6|few
CASSSVRSGANVLTF
TGTGCCAGCAGTTCCGTGCGCTCTGGGGCCAACGTCCTGACTTTC
>TRBV7-6|TRBD1|TRBJ1-2|-
CASSNDRVGGGYTF
TGTGCCAGCAGCAACGACAGGGTGGGCGGCGGCTACACCTTC
>TRBV27|-|TRBJ2-1|-
CASSDRASGGTSYNEQFF
TGTGCCAGCAGCGACAGGGCCTCAGGGGGGACCTCCTACAATGAGCAGTTCTTC
>TRBV7-9|-|TRBJ2-7|few
CASSPQYEQYF
TGTGCCAGCAGCCCCCAATACGAGCAGTACTTC
>TRBV5-1|-|TRBJ2-5|-
CASSTLGQGAEETQYF
TGCGCCAGCAGCACCCTGGGGCAGGGCGCCGAAGAGACCCAGTACTTC
>TRBV7-9|TRBD1|TRBJ1-5|-
CASSLKGQENQPQHF
TGTGCCAGCAGCCTAAAGGGACAGGAGAATCAGCCCCAGCATTTT
>TRBV28|TRBD2|TRBJ2-6|-
CASNFGGGFTGANVLTF
TGTGCCAGCAACTTTGGCGGGGGGTTCACTGGGGCCAACGTCCTGACTTTC
>TRBV27|TRBD1|TRBJ2-5|-
CASSPTRTGGFETQYF
TGTGCCAGCAGTCCAACACGGACAGGGGGCTTTGAGACCCAGTACTTC
>TRBV7-9|-|TRBJ2-1|-
CASSLEDSYNEQFF
TGTGCCAGCAGCTTAGAGGACAGTTACAATGAGCAGTTCTTC
>TRBV7-9|TRBD1|TRBJ2-1|few
CASSPQGAREQFF
TGTGCCAGCAGTCCTCAGGGGGCTCGGGAGCAGTTCTTC
>TRBV28|-|TRBJ2-1|-
CASSLPRIVRGIGNEQFF
TGTGCCAGCAGTTTACCCCGAATAGTTCGGGGGATAGGCAATGAGCAGTTCTTC
>TRBV11-3|TRBD2|TRBJ2-1|-
CASSLDSQLAGVSYNEQFF
TGTGCCAGCAGCTTAGATTCCCAACTAGCGGGCGTTTCCTACAATGAGCAGTTCTTC
>TRBV2|-|TRBJ1-6|-
CASGETDNSPLHF
TGTGCCAGCGGGGAGACGGATAATTCACCCCTCCACTTT
>TRBV10-1|TRBD1|TRBJ2-1|-
CASSEFGGQGNEQFF
TGCGCCAGCAGTGAGTTTGGGGGACAGGGGAATGAGCAGTTCTTC
>TRBV5-1|TRBD1|TRBJ1-1|-
CASSWGDRGLNTEAFF
TGCGCCAGCAGCTGGGGGGACAGGGGACTGAACACTGAAGCTTTCTTT
>TRBV5-4|TRBD1|TRBJ1-2|-
CASSSWTGSINGYTF
TGTGCCAGCAGCTCGTGGACAGGGTCTATCAATGGCTACACCTTC
>TRBV7-9|-|TRBJ2-7|-
CASSLDPGSYEQYF
TGTGCCAGCAGCTTAGATCCAGGCTCCTACGAGCAGTACTTC
>TRBV19|-|TRBJ2-7|-
CASSTGLGYEQYF
TGTGCCAGTAGTACAGGGTTGGGCTACGAGCAGTACTTC
>TRBV19|-|TRBJ1-5|-
CATNRDRNQPQHF
TGTGCCACCAACAGGGACCGCAATCAGCCCCAGCATTTT
>TRBV6-5|-|TRBJ1-5|-
CASSPTIQQNQPQHF
TGTGCCAGCAGTCCAACAATACAGCAAAATCAGCCCCAGCATTTT
>TRBV9|TRBD1|TRBJ2-7|-
CASSSGTGNREQYF
TGTGCCAGCAGTTCCGGGACAGGGAACCGCGAGCAGTACTTC
>TRBV7-9|-|TRBJ2-2|-
CASSNTGFGGELFF
TGTGCCAGCAGTAACACAGGGTTCGGCGGGGAGCTGTTTTTT
>TRBV7-9|-|TRBJ2-3|-
CASSNQMSDTQYF
TGTGCCAGCAGCAACCAGATGTCGGATACGCAGTATTTT
>TRBV5-4|TRBD1|TRBJ2-2|once
CASSLKTGVSTGELFF
TGTGCCAGCAGCTTGAAAACAGGGGTCAGCACCGGGGAGCTGTTTTTT
>TRBV28|-|TRBJ1-3|-
CASNSFSSSGNTIYF
TGTGCCAGCAACAGTTTTTCCAGCTCTGGAAACACCATATATTTT